Listed here is a single TCR beta chain. Its antigen is still unknown. The data originate from a study of lymphopenia after photon versus proton radiotherapy. General study findings and limits: Photon-treated patients lost naive T cells and TCR diversity; proton-treated stayed stable. After lymphocyte nadir, photon-treated repertoires showed oligoclonal expansion, especially CD8+ Temra. Survival link was tested only in deceased patients; proton benefit remains a possibility.

The CDR3 spans 15 residues. The germline CDR1 and CDR2 sequences are SGHTA and FQGNSA. V was shortened by 2 bases and J by 0 bases, with 5 bases between the two germline ends. The method was immunoSEQ multiplex PCR; TCRdb's version includes in-frame clones alone and lacks a portion of them. Of 50,000 to 65,000 clones in the sample, roughly nine tenths are singletons; the top ten hold 9.5% to 15%. The V gene is TRBV7-2, the J gene TRBJ2-6; no definite D call. This receptor was identified in a man older than 75 with esophageal cancer. The sequences come from peripheral blood, collected from a patient treated with proton-based radiotherapy. CDR3 residues: CASSLWSSGANVLTF. CDR3 DNA sequence: TGTGCCAGCAGCTTATGGAGCTCTGGGGCCAACGTCCTGACTTTC.